Presented here are 23 T cell receptor beta chains from one specimen sequenced in a study of blood T cell repertoires in COVID-19. Sequencing was performed with immunoSEQ multiplex PCR; in TCRdb, only in-frame clones are kept and a portion is missing. Found here are about 240,000 clones, approximately 78% of them singletons; the top ten hold roughly 3.3%. Sequencing was performed on peripheral blood. These receptors all come from a woman aged 18-30 years with acute or convalescent COVID-19.

The genes are TRBV30 and TRBJ2-7, with 13 bases matching TRBD2. Germline V lookup: CDR1 GTSNPN, CDR2 SVGIG (reference sequence). Trimming at V came to 8 bases and at J to 5 bases, leaving 6 bases not matched to a gene. The length of the CDR3 is 13 residues. CDR3 region: CAGGLAGVHEQYF. The DNA for the CDR3 is TGTGCCGGAGGACTAGCGGGAGTCCACGAGCAGTACTTC.

The CDR3 sequence: CASSSRTSGRGDTQYF. The DNA of the CDR3 is TGTGCCAGCAGTTCGAGGACTAGCGGGAGGGGAGATACGCAGTATTTT. J is TRBJ2-3 and V is TRBV6-5, with 15 nucleotides matching TRBD2. The V gene end was trimmed by 4 bases and the J gene end by 5 bases; junction bases not matched to a gene: 4. The CDR3 is 16 amino acids. In germline, CDR1 is MNHEY, CDR2 SVGAGI.

The V call is TRBV11-3, the J call TRBJ1-3, with D possibly being TRBD1 (5 bases). The CDR3 runs 13 residues. Germline CDR1 reads SGHNT; CDR2 reads YENEEA. V gave up 4 bases and J gave up 3 bases, with 7 bases separating them. CDR3 amino acids: CASSSDSGNTIYF. The CDR3 coding sequence is TGTGCCAGCAGCTCAGACAGTGGAAACACCATATATTTT.

V and J are TRBV5-4 and TRBJ2-1; 12 nucleotides agree with TRBD2. The CDR3 sequence is 16 residues long. V gave up 0 bases and J gave up 9 bases; unmatched junction bases: 7. Germline lookup yields CDR1 SGHNT and CDR2 YYREEE (reference sequence). CDR3 residues: CASSLALAGGRSEQFF. The CDR3 DNA reads as TGTGCCAGCAGCTTGGCTCTAGCGGGAGGGCGCAGTGAGCAGTTCTTC.

The rearrangement uses TRBV27 and TRBJ1-4; D gene unclear. Trimming took off 7 bases at V and 7 bases at J, with 16 bases between the two ends. This CDR3 spans 14 amino acids. Per the germline V gene, CDR1 is MNHEY and CDR2 is SMNVEV (reference sequence). The CDR3 region is CASTPDPRSEKLFF. The CDR3 DNA reads TGTGCCAGCACTCCCGACCCTAGGAGTGAAAAACTGTTTTTT.

V usage is TRBV19 and J usage is TRBJ1-6, with D unclear. The CDR3 runs 18 residues. The V and J ends lost 2 bases and 0 bases respectively, with 14 bases between them. Germline lookup yields CDR1 LNHDA and CDR2 SQIVND (reference sequence). Here the CDR3 reads CASSIQVSPSSYNSPLHF. CDR3 coding DNA: TGTGCCAGTAGTATACAGGTATCTCCGAGCTCCTATAATTCACCCCTCCACTTT.

The gene calls are TRBV25-1 and TRBJ1-6; D perhaps matches TRBD1 (5 bases). The CDR3 loop spans 13 amino acids. The germline V and J ends were trimmed by 7 bases and 9 bases, with 13 bases remaining between them. Germline loops: CDR1 MGHDK, CDR2 SYGVNS. This CDR3 is CASMLQGLSPLHF. The CDR3 DNA reads as TGTGCCAGCATGCTTCAGGGACTTTCACCCCTCCACTTT.

The J gene is TRBJ1-1, the V gene TRBV7-9; TRBD1 matches at 10 bases. This CDR3 has 15 amino acids. The ends lost 6 bases at V and 1 base at J; junction bases unmatched: 5. Per the germline V gene, CDR1 is SEHNR and CDR2 is FQNEAQ (reference sequence). The chain's CDR3 is CASRDGQGGNTEAFF. The CDR3 region has the DNA TGTGCCAGCAGAGATGGACAGGGGGGGAACACTGAAGCTTTCTTT.

This chain connects TRBV10-3 to TRBJ2-1; TRBD2 agrees at 8 bases. The V segment lost 2 bases and the J segment 8 bases; nucleotides outside the gene matches: 5. The length of the CDR3 is 14 residues. From germline, CDR1 is ENHRY and CDR2 SYGVKD. CDR3 amino acids: CAISESGSQDEQFF. As DNA, the CDR3 is TGTGCCATCAGTGAGAGCGGGAGCCAGGATGAGCAGTTCTTC.

This chain links TRBV6-2 or TRBV6-3 with TRBJ2-3, with 7 nucleotides matching TRBD2. The CDR3 length is 16 residues. In germline, CDR1 is MNHEY, CDR2 SVGEGT. The junction had 12 bases not matched to a gene; V was cut back by 6 bases and J by 3 bases. Here the CDR3 reads CASSPDLAVRTDTQYF. For the CDR3, the DNA is TGTGCCAGCAGCCCTGACCTAGCGGTTCGGACAGATACGCAGTATTTT.

The V call is TRBV27, the J call TRBJ1-6; perhaps TRBD1 as D (5 bases). The germline V gene has CDR1 MNHEY and CDR2 SMNVEV (reference sequence). V shed 3 bases and J shed 10 bases, with 13 bases lying between them. The CDR3 loop spans 14 amino acids. CDR3 in DNA: TGTGCCAGCAGTTTCAGTCAGGGTAGCTCACCCCTCCACTTT. It encodes CASSFSQGSSPLHF.

The chain recombines TRBV5-1 with TRBJ2-1, with 9 bases lining up with TRBD2. The CDR3 extends over 15 amino acids. V shed 4 bases and J 4 bases; nucleotides not matched to a gene: 6. Germline values: CDR1 SGHRS, CDR2 YFSETQ. This CDR3 is CASSAGTSSYNEQFF. In nucleotides, the CDR3 is TGCGCCAGCAGCGCCGGGACTAGCAGTTACAATGAGCAGTTCTTC. Filled out from reference TRBV5-1 and TRBJ2-1, the complete variable domain reads KAGVTQTPRYLIKTRGQQVTLSCSPISGHRSVSWYQQTPGQGLQFLFEYFSETQRNKGNFPGRFSGRQFSNSRSEMNVSTLELGDSALYLCASSAGTSSYNEQFFGPGTRLTVL.

CDR3 DNA: TGTGCCAGCAGCTTAGATCGTCGGGACAAAGGTTCCTACGAGCAGTACTTC. Translation: CASSLDRRDKGSYEQYF. The chain employs TRBV7-9 and TRBJ2-7; possibly TRBD1 for D (6 bases). Germline V gene lookup returns CDR1 SEHNR and CDR2 FQNEAQ (reference sequence). This CDR3 region has 17 residues. Trimming took off 1 base at V and 1 base at J, with 17 bases between the two ends.

The rearrangement joins TRBV21-1 to TRBJ2-5; the D call of TRBD1 is as the table states it, not checked on the DNA. TRBV21-1 is a documented pseudogene. The CDR3 runs 14 residues. The CDR3 protein is CASSKEGTKETQYF. CDR3 bases: TGTGCCAGCAGCAAAGAAGGGACAAAAGAGACCCAGTACTTC.

The chain employs TRBV5-4 and TRBJ2-5; 7 bases agree with TRBD1. Germline V gene data show CDR1 as SGHNT and CDR2 as YYREEE (reference sequence). The CDR3 is 14 amino acids. The ends lost 4 bases at V and 5 bases at J; junction bases unmatched: 8. The CDR3 region is CASSGNRGSETQYF. Written as DNA, the CDR3 is TGTGCCAGCAGCGGAAACAGGGGTTCGGAGACCCAGTACTTC.

The V call is TRBV3-1 (or the pseudogene TRBV3-2), the J call TRBJ1-4, with D possibly matching TRBD1 (6 bases). The CDR3 is 15 amino acids. The ends were cut back, 3 bases at V and 1 base at J, with 9 bases in the middle. Germline CDR1 LGHDT, CDR2 YNNKEL (reference sequence). CDR3: CASSHTGRTNEKLFF. The CDR3 DNA sequence: TGTGCCAGCAGCCACACAGGGCGAACTAATGAAAAACTGTTTTTT.

The chain employs TRBV12-3 or TRBV12-4 and TRBJ1-2; TRBD1 matches 7 bases. V was clipped by 6 bases and J by 3 bases; unmatched bases: 4. The CDR3 covers 13 residues. The CDR3 DNA sequence: TGTGCCAGCAGAAGGGACAGTCACTATGGCTACACCTTC. The encoded protein is CASRRDSHYGYTF.

The chain uses TRBV27 and TRBJ1-2; no clear D. This CDR3 spans 15 amino acids. Germline V gene data show CDR1 as MNHEY and CDR2 as SMNVEV (reference sequence). Trimming stripped 3 bases from V and 4 bases from J, with 15 bases between. The chain's CDR3 is CASSFGAGSAYGYTF. CDR3 in DNA: TGTGCCAGCAGTTTCGGCGCAGGCTCTGCCTATGGCTACACCTTC.

The chain has TRBV24-1 and TRBJ1-2; 7 bases map to TRBD1. Germline V CDR1 and CDR2: KGHDR, SFDVKD. J gave up 2 bases and V 3 bases, and 8 bases lay outside the gene matches. The CDR3 spans 16 residues. CDR3 sequence reads: CATSDPDRSPNYGYTF. The CDR3 DNA reads TGTGCCACCAGTGATCCGGACAGGTCCCCAAACTATGGCTACACCTTC.

The gene calls are TRBV11-2 and TRBJ2-3; 7 bases match TRBD2. The CDR3 covers 15 residues. Germline V gene data show CDR1 as SGHAT and CDR2 as FQNNGV. The V and J ends lost 7 bases and 1 base, in that order; junction bases with no gene match: 8. The CDR3 DNA reads as TGTGCCAGCATCAGGGAGGGGAGGCGCACAGATACGCAGTATTTT. It specifies CASIREGRRTDTQYF.

The V call is TRBV29-1, the J call TRBJ1-1; TRBD1 aligns across 10 bases. With V trimmed by 4 bases and J by 5 bases, 7 bases remained unmatched. Germline assignment: CDR1 SQVTM and CDR2 ANQGSEA. CDR3 length: 14 residues. In DNA form, the CDR3 reads TGCAGCGTTGGACTGACAGGGGGCTGGACTGAAGCTTTCTTT. Its protein product is CSVGLTGGWTEAFF.

This chain joins TRBV5-1 and TRBJ1-1; 8 positions match TRBD1. Losses at the gene ends were 4 bases for V and 5 bases for J; bases not matched to a gene: 7. CDR1 is SGHRS and CDR2 is YFSETQ in the germline V gene. This CDR3 spans 14 amino acids. Here the CDR3 reads CASSPQGANTEAFF. CDR3 bases: TGCGCCAGCAGCCCCCAGGGGGCGAATACTGAAGCTTTCTTT. The whole variable domain, filled in from reference TRBV5-1 and TRBJ1-1, reads KAGVTQTPRYLIKTRGQQVTLSCSPISGHRSVSWYQQTPGQGLQFLFEYFSETQRNKGNFPGRFSGRQFSNSRSEMNVSTLELGDSALYLCASSPQGANTEAFFGQGTRLTVV.

J is TRBJ1-2 and V is TRBV30; weak D call: TRBD1 (5 bases). The CDR3 is made up of 12 amino acids. CDR1 GTSNPN and CDR2 SVGIG come from the germline V gene (reference sequence). V gave up 0 bases and J gave up 9 bases, with 11 bases separating them. The CDR3 sequence is CAWSVRDWSYTF. As DNA, the CDR3 is TGTGCCTGGAGTGTACGGGACTGGAGCTACACCTTC.